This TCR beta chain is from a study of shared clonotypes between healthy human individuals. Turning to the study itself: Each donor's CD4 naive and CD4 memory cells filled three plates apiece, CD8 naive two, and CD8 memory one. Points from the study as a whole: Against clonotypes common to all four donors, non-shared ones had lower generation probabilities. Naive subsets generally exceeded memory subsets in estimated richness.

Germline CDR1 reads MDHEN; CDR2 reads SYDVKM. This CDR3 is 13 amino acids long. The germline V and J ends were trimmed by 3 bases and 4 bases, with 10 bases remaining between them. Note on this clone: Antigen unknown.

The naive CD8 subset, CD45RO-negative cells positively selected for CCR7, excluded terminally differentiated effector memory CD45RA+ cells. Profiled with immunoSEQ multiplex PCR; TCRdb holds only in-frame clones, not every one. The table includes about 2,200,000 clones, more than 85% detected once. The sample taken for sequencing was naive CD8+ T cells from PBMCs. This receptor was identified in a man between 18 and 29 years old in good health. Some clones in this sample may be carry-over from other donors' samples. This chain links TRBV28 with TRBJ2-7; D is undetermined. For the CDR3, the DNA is TGTGCCAGCAGTTTGGTATGGCGGTACGAGCAGTACTTC. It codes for CASSLVWRYEQYF. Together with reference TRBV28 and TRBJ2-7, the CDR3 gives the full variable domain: DVKVTQSSRYLVKRTGEKVFLECVQDMDHENMFWYRQDPGLGLRLIYFSYDVKMKEKGDIPEGYSVSREKKERFSLILESASTNQTSMYLCASSLVWRYEQYFGPGTRLTVT.